The 13 T cell receptor beta chains below were found in one sample sequenced in a study of T cell repertoires in cytomegalovirus infection (dated by TCRdb to the late 2010s). TCRdb lists the instrument as Illumina HiSeq 1500. The raw public reads went through TCRdb reprocessing: fastp at Q25, MiXCR clone calling, in-frame beta chains kept. Rows are combined by CDR3 protein, so each entry shows the most common genes and DNA. This sample comprises about 530,000 distinct CDR3 sequences, around 27% of them detected only once. Around 14% of the sample goes to the ten largest clones. Sequenced material: PBMCs. The origin of the receptors is a human donor in good health (CMV status not recorded). Some clones in this sample may be carry-over from other donors' samples.

The chain joins TRBV24-1 to TRBJ2-5; unclear D gene. CDR1 is KGHDR, CDR2 SFDVKD, per germline. V was cut by 0 bases and J by 2 bases, with 6 bases left in between. The CDR3 contains 14 residues. The CDR3 bases are TGTGCCACCAGTGATTTGCACGGACAAGAGACCCAGTACTTC. Protein sequence: CATSDLHGQETQYF.

The chain uses TRBV7-9 and TRBJ2-7; 9 nucleotides agree with TRBD1. V trimming: 5 bases; J trimming: 5 bases; junction bases outside the gene matches: 7. Germline CDR1 and CDR2: SEHNR and FQNEAQ (reference sequence). There are 14 residues in the CDR3. The CDR3: CASSPRTGVHEQYF. CDR3 bases: TGTGCCAGCAGCCCACGGACAGGGGTCCACGAGCAGTACTTC.

This clonotype was counted ten times or more. This rearrangement joins TRBV7-2 to TRBJ1-5; no clear D. V lost 1 base and J lost 0, with 10 bases in between. Germline CDR1 and CDR2: SGHTA and FQGNSA. The CDR3 loop spans 16 amino acids. The CDR3 reads CASSLDLHDSNQPQHF. The CDR3 bases are TGTGCCAGCAGCTTAGATCTTCACGATAGCAATCAGCCCCAGCATTTT.

The chain has TRBV20-1 and TRBJ2-3, with D perhaps given as TRBD1 or TRBD2 (5 bases each). V lost 6 bases, J lost 5 bases, and 15 bases lay in between. Germline lookup yields CDR1 DFQATT and CDR2 SNEGSKA (reference sequence). The CDR3 consists of 13 residues. Written as DNA, the CDR3 is TGCAGTGCCCGAGGGGACCTTTTAGATACGCAGTATTTT. Translated, it gives CSARGDLLDTQYF.

The chain links TRBV2 to TRBJ1-1; TRBD1 aligns across 11 bases. The CDR3 extends over 14 amino acids. Germline values: CDR1 SNHLY, CDR2 FYNNEI. Trimming removed 6 bases from V and 5 bases from J; junction bases left unmatched: 5. This chain's CDR3 is CASSGQGALTEAFF. CDR3 coding DNA: TGTGCCAGCAGCGGACAGGGGGCGCTAACTGAAGCTTTCTTT. The whole variable domain, remainder taken from reference TRBV2 and TRBJ1-1, is EPEVTQTPSHQVTQMGQEVILRCVPISNHLYFYWYRQILGQKVEFLVSFYNNEISEKSEIFDDQFSVERPDGSNFTLKIRSTKLEDSAMYFCASSGQGALTEAFFGQGTRLTVV.

With regard to this clonotype: A read error may be the cause here, since a much bigger clone is one base away. The chain uses TRBV7-8 and TRBJ2-1, with D maybe TRBD2 (5 bases). Germline CDR1 and CDR2: SGHVS and FQNEAQ. CDR3 size: 14 residues. The CDR3 DNA reads TGTGCCGGCAGCCCCCGAGCGGCCTACAATGAGCAGTTCTTC. Translation: CAGSPRAAYNEQFF.

The chain uses TRBV7-7 and TRBJ1-1; maybe TRBD1 (5 bases). Deletions cut 10 bases from V and 10 bases from J, with 13 bases between. Germline V lookup: CDR1 SSHAT, CDR2 FNYEAQ (reference sequence). The CDR3 loop spans 10 amino acids. In DNA, the CDR3 is TGTGCCACCCTTAGGGGCAGAGCTTTCTTT. Protein sequence: CATLRGRAFF.

The CDR3 bases are TGTGCCAGCAGACCGGGACAGGGGGAGAGAGAGACCCAGTACTTC. Translated, it gives CASRPGQGERETQYF. The chain carries TRBV12-3 or TRBV12-4 and TRBJ2-5, with TRBD1 matching over 11 bases. V shed 6 bases and J 4 bases; nucleotides not matched to a gene: 7. The CDR3 runs to 15 residues.

This clonotype was seen more than once but under ten times. This rearrangement joins TRBV7-9 to TRBJ2-3; D is perhaps TRBD2 (5 bases). The germline CDR1 and CDR2 sequences are SEHNR and FQNEAQ (reference sequence). The CDR3 sequence is 13 residues long. V was shortened by 6 bases and J by 4 bases, with 11 bases between the two germline ends. The chain's CDR3 is CASSLLGPDTQYF. DNA of the CDR3: TGTGCCAGCAGTTTACTAGGGCCAGATACGCAGTATTTT.

Only a few counts were recorded for this clonotype. The genes are TRBV5-4 and TRBJ2-1; TRBD2 matches at 10 bases. CDR3 length: 15 residues. Germline trimming cut 4 bases from V and 4 bases from J; bases unmatched to any gene: 5. CDR1 SGHNT and CDR2 YYREEE come from the germline V gene (reference sequence). The CDR3 DNA reads as TGTGCCAGCAGCGTCGGACTAGCGGTTTACAATGAGCAGTTCTTC. This translates into CASSVGLAVYNEQFF.

V is TRBV29-1 and J is TRBJ1-1; the D is unclear. With 6 bases removed from V and 3 bases from J, the gap between germline ends came to 11 bases. The CDR3 is made up of 12 amino acids. Germline assignment: CDR1 SQVTM and CDR2 ANQGSEA. CDR3: CSVPRLDTEAFF. Written as DNA, the CDR3 is TGCAGCGTCCCAAGGCTCGACACTGAAGCTTTCTTT.

Turning to this clonotype: One junction end disagrees with the germline gene, perhaps due to a read error. The rearrangement uses TRBV5-3 and TRBJ1-1; the D gene is possibly TRBD1 (5 bases). TRBV5-3 counts as an open reading frame of uncertain function. The CDR3 has 14 residues. CDR3 in DNA: TGTGCCAGCAGCTTGTATTCGGGGGACACTGAAGCTTTCTTT. This sequence encodes CASSLYSGDTEAFF.

A few counts support this clonotype. The chain couples TRBV12-3 or TRBV12-4 to TRBJ2-7; TRBD2 is a possible D gene (5 bases). This CDR3 has 14 residues. Trimming pared 3 bases from V and 2 bases from J, leaving 11 bases between. As DNA, the CDR3 is TGTGCCAGCAGTTTTTTCCCCGGGGCCTACGAGCAGTACTTC. Protein product: CASSFFPGAYEQYF.